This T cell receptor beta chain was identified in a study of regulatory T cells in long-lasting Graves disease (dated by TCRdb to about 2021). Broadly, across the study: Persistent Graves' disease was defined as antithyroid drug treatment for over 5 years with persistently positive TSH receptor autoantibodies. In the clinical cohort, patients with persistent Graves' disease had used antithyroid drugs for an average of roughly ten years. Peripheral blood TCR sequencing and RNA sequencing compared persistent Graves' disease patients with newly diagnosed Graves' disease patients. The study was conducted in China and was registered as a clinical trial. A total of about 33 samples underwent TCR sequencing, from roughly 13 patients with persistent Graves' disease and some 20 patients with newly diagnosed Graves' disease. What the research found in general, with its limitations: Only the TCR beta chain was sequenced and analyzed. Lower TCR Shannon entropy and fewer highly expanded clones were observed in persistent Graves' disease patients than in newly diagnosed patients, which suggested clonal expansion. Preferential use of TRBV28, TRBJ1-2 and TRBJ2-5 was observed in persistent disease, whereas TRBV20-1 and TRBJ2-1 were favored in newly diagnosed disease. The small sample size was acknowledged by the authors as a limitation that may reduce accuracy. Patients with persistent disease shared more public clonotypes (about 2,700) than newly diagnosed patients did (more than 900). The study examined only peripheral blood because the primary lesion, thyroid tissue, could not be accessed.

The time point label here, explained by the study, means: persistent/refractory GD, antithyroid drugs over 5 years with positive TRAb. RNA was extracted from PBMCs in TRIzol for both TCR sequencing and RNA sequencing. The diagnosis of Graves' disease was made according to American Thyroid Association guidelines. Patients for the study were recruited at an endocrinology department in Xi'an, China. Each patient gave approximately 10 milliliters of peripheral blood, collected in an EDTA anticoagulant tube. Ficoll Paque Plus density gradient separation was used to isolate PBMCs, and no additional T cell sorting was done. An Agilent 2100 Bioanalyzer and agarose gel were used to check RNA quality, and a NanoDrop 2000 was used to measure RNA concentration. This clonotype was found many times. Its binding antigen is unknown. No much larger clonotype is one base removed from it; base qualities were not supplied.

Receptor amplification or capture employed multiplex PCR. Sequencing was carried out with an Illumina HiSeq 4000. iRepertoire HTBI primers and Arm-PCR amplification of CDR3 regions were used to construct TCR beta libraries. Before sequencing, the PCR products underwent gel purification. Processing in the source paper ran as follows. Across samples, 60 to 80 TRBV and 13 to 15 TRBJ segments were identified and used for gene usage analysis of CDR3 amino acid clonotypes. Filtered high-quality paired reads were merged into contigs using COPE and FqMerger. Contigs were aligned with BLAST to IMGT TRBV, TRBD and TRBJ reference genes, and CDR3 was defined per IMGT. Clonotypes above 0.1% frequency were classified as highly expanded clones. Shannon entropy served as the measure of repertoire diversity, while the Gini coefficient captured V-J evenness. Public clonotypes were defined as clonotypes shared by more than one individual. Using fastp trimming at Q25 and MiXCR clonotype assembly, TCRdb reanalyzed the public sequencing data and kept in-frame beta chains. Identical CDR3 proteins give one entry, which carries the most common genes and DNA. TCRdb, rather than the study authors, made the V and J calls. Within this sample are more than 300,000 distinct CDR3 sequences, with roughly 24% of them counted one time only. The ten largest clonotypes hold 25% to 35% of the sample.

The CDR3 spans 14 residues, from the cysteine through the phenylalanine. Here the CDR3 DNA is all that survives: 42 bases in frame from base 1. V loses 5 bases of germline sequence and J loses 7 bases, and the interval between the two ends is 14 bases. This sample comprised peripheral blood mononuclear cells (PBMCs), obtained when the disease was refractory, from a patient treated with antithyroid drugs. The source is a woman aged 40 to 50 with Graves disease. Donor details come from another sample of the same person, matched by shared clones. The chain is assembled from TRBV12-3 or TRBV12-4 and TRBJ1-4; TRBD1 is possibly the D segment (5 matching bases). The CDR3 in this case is CASSNFSTVEKLFF. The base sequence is TGTGCCAGCAGTAACTTTTCGACAGTTGAAAAACTGTTTTTT.